This T cell receptor (beta chain) appears in the sequencing data of a study of blood T cell repertoires in COVID-19. The CDR3 has 18 residues. Original methodology: Amplification of reference gene primers was used by the study to estimate nucleated cell counts. Generated by immunoSEQ multiplex PCR, the TCRdb table keeps only in-frame clones and is missing some. V and J calls and clone size are given by that table; D and trimming were obtained from the DNA. The data contain almost 300,000 clones, 70% to 90% of them singletons. V and J are TRBV7-5 and TRBJ1-2; the table's D call, TRBD1, has no DNA check behind it. TRBV7-5 is shown as a pseudogene. The source of this sequence is a man between 65 and 85 years old with acute or convalescent COVID-19. Sequencing was done on a sample of peripheral blood. The CDR3 DNA sequence: TGTGTCAGAAGCTTAGGGGACTCCGGACAGGGAGATCGGTATGGCTACACCTTC. This gives the protein CVRSLGDSGQGDRYGYTF.